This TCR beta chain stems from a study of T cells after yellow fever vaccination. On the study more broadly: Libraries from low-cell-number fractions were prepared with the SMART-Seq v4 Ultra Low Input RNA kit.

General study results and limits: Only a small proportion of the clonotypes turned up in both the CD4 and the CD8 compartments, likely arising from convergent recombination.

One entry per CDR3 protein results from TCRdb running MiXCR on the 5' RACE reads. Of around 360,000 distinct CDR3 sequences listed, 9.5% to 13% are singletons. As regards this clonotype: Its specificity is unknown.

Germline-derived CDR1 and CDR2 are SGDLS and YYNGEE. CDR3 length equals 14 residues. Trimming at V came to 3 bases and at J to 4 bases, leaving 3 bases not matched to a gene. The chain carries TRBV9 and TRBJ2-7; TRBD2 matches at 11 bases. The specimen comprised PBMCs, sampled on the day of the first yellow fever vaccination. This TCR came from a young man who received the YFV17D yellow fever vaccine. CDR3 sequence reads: CASSGLAGGYEQYF. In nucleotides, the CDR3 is TGTGCCAGCAGCGGGCTAGCGGGGGGTTACGAGCAGTACTTC.